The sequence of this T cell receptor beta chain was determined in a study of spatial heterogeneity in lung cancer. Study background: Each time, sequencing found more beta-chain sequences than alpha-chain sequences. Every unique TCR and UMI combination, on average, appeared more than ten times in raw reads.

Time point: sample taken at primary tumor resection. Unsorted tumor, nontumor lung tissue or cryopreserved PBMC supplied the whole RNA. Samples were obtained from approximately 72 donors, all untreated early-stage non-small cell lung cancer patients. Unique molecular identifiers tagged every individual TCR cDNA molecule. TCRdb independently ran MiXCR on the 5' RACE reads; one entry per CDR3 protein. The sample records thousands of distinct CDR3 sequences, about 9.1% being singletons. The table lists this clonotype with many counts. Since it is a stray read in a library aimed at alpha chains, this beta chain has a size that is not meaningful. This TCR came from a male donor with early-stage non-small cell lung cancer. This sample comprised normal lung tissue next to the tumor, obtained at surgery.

The CDR3 DNA reads TGTGCCAGCAGTTGGACAGGTAGGAACTCCAATGAGCAGTTCTTC. It encodes CASSWTGRNSNEQFF. The V and J genes are TRBV27 and TRBJ2-1, with 7 bases matching TRBD1. The CDR3 extends over 15 amino acids. V lost 4 bases and J lost 6; bases outside the gene matches: 9. Germline CDR1 is MNHEY and CDR2 is SMNVEV (reference sequence).